This T cell receptor beta chain came from a study of beta chain features in type 1 diabetes. In the study overall: There were some 100,000,000 sorted cells examined across all samples.

All of the isolated RNA was reverse transcribed, so expressed TCRB transcripts were sequenced. Method: immunoSEQ multiplex PCR; TCRdb's copy keeps in-frame clones and lacks some. This sample yields a few hundred thousand clones, of which roughly 9.8% are seen a single time; over 0.45% belongs to the top ten. Comments on this clone: Its target is not known.

V was trimmed by 0 bases and J by 3 bases, leaving 7 bases between them. CDR3 length: 14 residues. The V gene's germline CDR1 is SGHRS and CDR2 YFSETQ. General study results and limits: Compared to healthy donors, patients appeared to have naive, central memory and Treg TCRB repertoires that were more alike. A moderate, significant TCRB CDR3 shortening appeared in type 1 diabetes across four CD4+ subsets. Type 1 diabetes patients had VDJ junctions that carried fewer insertions and more deletions.

Naive, central memory, regulatory and stem cell-like memory cells within the CD4+ compartment were sorted using CD45RO/CCR7/CD25/CD127/CD95/CD27. This receptor was taken from a man younger than 40 with type 1 diabetes. The rearrangement joins TRBV5-1 to TRBJ1-5; D unresolved. Sequencing input: central memory CD4+ T cells from blood. The CDR3 DNA reads as TGCGCCAGCAGCTTGGACGGATTCAATCAGCCCCAGCATTTT. It codes for CASSLDGFNQPQHF.